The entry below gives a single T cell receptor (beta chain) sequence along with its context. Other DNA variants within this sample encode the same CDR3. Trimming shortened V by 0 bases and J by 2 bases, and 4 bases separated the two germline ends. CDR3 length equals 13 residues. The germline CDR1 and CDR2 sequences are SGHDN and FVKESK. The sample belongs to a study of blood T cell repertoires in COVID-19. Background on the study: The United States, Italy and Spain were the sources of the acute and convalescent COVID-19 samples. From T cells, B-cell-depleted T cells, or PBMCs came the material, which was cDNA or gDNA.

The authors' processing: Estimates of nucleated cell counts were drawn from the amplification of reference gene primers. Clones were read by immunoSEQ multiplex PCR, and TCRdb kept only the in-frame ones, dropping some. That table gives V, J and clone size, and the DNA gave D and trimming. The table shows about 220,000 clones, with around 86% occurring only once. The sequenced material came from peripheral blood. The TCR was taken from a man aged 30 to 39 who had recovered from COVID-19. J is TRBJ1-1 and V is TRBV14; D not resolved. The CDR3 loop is CASSQDRNTEAFF. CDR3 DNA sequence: TGTGCCAGCAGCCAAGATAGAAACACTGAAGCTTTCTTT.